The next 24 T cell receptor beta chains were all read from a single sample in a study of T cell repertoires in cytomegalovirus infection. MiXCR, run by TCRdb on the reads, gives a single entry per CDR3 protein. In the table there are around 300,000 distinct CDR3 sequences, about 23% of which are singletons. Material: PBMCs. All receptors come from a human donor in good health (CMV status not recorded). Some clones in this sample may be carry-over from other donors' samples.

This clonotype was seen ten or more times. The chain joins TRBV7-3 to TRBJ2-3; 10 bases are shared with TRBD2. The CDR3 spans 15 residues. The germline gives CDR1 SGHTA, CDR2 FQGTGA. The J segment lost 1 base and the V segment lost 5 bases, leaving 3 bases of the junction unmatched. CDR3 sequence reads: CASSSSGGRTDTQYF. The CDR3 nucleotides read TGTGCCAGCAGCAGTAGCGGGGGGCGCACAGATACGCAGTATTTT.

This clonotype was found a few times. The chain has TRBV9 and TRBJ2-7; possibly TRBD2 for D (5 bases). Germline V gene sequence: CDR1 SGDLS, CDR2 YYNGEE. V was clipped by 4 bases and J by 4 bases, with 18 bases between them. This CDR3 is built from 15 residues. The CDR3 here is CASSQEAGSGYEQYF. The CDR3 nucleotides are TGTGCCAGCAGCCAGGAGGCAGGTTCTGGTTACGAGCAGTACTTC.

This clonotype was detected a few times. CDR3 protein: CASSLGDRGSEAFF. Written as DNA, the CDR3 is TGTGCCAGCAGCTTAGGGGACAGGGGCTCTGAAGCTTTCTTT. The genes are TRBV7-3 and TRBJ1-1; TRBD1 agrees at 10 bases. The CDR3 contains 14 residues. Germline V gene lookup returns CDR1 SGHTA and CDR2 FQGTGA. The V and J ends lost 2 bases and 6 bases, in that order; junction bases with no gene match: 3.

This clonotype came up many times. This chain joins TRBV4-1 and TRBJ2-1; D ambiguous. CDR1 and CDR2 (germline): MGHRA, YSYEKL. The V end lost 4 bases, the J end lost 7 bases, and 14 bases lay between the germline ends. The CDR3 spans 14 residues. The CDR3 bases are TGCGCCAGCAGCCTAAGGAGTCCCGGGAATGAGCAGTTCTTC. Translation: CASSLRSPGNEQFF.

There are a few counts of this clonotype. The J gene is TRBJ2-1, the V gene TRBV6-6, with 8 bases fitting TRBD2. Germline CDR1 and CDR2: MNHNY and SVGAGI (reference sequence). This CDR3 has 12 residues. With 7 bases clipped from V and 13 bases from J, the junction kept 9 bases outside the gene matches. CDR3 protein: CASTKPGLDQFF. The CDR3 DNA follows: TGTGCCAGCACCAAACCGGGACTAGACCAGTTCTTC.

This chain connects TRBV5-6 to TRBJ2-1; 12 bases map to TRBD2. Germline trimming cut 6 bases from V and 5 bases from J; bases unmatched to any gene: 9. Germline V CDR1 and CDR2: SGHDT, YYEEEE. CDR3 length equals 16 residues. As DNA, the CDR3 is TGTGCCAGCACCCCGCTAGCGGGAGGGCAAAACAATGAGCAGTTCTTC. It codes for CASTPLAGGQNNEQFF. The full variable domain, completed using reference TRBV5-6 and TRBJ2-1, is DAGVTQSPTHLIKTRGQQVTLRCSPKSGHDTVSWYQQALGQGPQFIFQYYEEEERQRGNFPDRFSGHQFPNYSSELNVNALLLGDSALYLCASTPLAGGQNNEQFFGPGTRLTVL.

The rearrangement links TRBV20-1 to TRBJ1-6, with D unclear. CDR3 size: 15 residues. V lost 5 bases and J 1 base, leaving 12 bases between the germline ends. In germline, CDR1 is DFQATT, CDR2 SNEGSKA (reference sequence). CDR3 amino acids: CSAYLVQSYNSPLHF. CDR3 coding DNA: TGCAGTGCTTACTTAGTACAATCCTATAATTCACCCCTCCACTTT.

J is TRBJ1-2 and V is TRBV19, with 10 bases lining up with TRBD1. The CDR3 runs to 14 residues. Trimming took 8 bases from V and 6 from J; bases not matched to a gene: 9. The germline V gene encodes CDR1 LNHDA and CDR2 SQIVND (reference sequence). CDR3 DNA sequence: TGTGCCAGTGACCGGAGACAGGGGGCGAATGGCTACACCTTC. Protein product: CASDRRQGANGYTF.

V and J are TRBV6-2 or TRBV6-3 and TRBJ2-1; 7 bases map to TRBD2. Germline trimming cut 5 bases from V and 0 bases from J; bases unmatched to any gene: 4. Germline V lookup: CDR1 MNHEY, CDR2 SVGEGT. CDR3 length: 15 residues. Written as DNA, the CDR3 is TGTGCCAGCAGTGAATCGGGGGGCTCCTACAATGAGCAGTTCTTC. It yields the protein CASSESGGSYNEQFF.

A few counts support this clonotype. The CDR3 nucleotides read TGTGCCAGCAGCCAAGAGGGGACTAGCACAGATACGCAGTATTTT. Encoded protein: CASSQEGTSTDTQYF. The chain uses TRBV4-2 and TRBJ2-3; D perhaps matches TRBD2 (6 bases). The germline V gene encodes CDR1 LGHNA and CDR2 YNFKEQ. The V end lost 0 bases, the J end lost 0 bases, and 7 bases lay between the germline ends. The CDR3 is 15 amino acids.

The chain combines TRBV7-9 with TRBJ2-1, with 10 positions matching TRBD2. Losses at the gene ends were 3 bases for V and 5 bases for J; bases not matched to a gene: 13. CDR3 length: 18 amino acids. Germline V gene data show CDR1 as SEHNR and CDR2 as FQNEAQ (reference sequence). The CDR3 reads CASSFFSLGTSVDNEQFF. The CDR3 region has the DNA TGTGCCAGCAGCTTCTTTTCCTTGGGGACTAGCGTCGACAATGAGCAGTTCTTC.

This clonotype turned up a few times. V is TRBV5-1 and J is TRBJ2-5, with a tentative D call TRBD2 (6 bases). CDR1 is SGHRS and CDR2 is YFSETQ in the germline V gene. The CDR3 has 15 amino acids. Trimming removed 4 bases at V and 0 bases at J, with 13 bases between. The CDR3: CASSRSRTNQETQYF. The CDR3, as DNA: TGCGCCAGCAGCCGATCCCGGACTAACCAAGAGACCCAGTACTTC.

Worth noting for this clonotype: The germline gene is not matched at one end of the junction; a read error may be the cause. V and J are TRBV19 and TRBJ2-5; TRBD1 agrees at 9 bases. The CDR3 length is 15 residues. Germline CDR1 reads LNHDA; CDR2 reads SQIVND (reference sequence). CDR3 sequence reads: CASSIGQGFGENQYF. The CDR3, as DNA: TGTGCCAGTAGTATTGGACAGGGGTTTGGAGAGAACCAGTACTTC.

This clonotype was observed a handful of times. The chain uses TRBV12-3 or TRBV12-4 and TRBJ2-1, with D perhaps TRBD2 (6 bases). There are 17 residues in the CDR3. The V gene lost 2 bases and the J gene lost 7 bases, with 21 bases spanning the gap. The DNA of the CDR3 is TGTGCCAGCAGTTTACGTGGCAGGGAGGAAAGGAAGAATGAGCAGTTCTTC. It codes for CASSLRGREERKNEQFF.

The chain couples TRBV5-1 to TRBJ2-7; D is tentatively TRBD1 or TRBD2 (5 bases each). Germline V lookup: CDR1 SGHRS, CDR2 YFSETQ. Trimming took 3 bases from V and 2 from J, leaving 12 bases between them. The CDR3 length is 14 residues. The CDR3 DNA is TGCGCCAGCAGCTGGGACCCAATGACCTACGAGCAGTACTTC. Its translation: CASSWDPMTYEQYF.

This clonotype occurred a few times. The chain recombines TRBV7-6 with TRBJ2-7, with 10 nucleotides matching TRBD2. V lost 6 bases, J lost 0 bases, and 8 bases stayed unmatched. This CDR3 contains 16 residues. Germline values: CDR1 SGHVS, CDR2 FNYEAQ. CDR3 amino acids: CASSRTSGKSSYEQYF. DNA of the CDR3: TGTGCCAGCAGTAGGACTAGCGGAAAGAGCTCCTACGAGCAGTACTTC. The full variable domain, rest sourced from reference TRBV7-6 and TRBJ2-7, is GAGVSQSPRYKVTKRGQDVALRCDPISGHVSLYWYRQALGQGPEFLTYFNYEAQQDKSGLPNDRFSAERPEGSISTLTIQRTEQRDSAMYRCASSRTSGKSSYEQYFGPGTRLTVT.

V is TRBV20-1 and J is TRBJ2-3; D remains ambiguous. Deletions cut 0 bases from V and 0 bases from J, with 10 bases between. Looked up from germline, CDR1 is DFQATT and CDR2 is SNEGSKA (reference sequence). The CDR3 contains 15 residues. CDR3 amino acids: CSARDPAVSTDTQYF. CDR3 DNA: TGCAGTGCTAGAGATCCAGCAGTTAGCACAGATACGCAGTATTTT.

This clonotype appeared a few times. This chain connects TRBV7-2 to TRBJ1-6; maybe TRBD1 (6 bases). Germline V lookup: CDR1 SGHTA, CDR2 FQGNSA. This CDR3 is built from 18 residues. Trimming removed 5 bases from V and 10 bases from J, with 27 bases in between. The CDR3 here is CASSQTPRNRVLESPLHF. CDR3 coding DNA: TGTGCCAGCAGCCAGACCCCCCGGAACAGGGTTTTGGAGTCACCCCTCCACTTT. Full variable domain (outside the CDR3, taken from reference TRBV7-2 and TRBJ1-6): GAGVSQSPSNKVTEKGKDVELRCDPISGHTALYWYRQSLGQGLEFLIYFQGNSAPDKSGLPSDRFSAERTGGSVSTLTIQRTQQEDSAVYLCASSQTPRNRVLESPLHFGNGTRLTVT.

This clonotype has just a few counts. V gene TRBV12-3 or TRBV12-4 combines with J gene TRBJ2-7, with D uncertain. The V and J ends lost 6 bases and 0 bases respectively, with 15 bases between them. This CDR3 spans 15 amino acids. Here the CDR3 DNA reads TGTGCCAGCAGCCCTCTCACGGGTAGCTCCTACGAGCAGTACTTC. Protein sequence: CASSPLTGSSYEQYF.

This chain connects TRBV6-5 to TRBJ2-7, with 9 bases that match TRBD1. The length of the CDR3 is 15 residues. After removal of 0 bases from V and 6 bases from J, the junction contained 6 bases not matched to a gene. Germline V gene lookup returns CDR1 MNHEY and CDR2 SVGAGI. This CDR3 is CASSYSGQGSLEQYF. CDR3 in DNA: TGTGCCAGCAGTTACTCGGGACAGGGTTCCCTCGAGCAGTACTTC.

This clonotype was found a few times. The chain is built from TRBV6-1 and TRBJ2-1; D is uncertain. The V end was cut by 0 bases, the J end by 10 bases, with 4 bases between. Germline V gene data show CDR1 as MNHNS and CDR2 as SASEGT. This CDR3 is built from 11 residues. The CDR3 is CASSEAREQFF. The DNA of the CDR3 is TGTGCCAGCAGTGAAGCCAGGGAGCAGTTCTTC.

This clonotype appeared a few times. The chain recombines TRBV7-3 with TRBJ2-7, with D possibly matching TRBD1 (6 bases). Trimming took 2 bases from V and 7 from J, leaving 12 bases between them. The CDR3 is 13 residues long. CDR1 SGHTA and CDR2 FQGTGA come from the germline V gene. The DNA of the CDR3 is TGTGCCAGCAGCTTAGGGGGACACCGGGAGCAGTACTTC. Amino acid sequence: CASSLGGHREQYF.

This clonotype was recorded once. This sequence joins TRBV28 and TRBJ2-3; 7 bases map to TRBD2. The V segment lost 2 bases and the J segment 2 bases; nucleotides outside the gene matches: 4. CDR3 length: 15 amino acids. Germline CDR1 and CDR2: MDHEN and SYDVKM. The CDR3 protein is CASSLGTKNTDTQYF. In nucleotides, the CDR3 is TGTGCCAGCAGTTTAGGGACTAAAAACACAGATACGCAGTATTTT.

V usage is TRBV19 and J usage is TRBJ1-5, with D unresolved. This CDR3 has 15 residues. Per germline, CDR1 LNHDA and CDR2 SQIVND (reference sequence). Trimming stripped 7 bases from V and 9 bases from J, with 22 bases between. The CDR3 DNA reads TGTGCCAGTAACGAATTCACAGAGCCCAAACGGCCCCAGCATTTT. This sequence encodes CASNEFTEPKRPQHF.